This TCR beta chain was sequenced during a study of cytomegalovirus exposure and HLA in healthy donors. At the level of the study: The roughly 120 validation repertoires, a later analysis reported, used the same platform as the 666 first-cohort repertoires. General study findings and limits: As was reported, the classifier diagnosed cytomegalovirus status with high specificity and sensitivity. A list of approximately 150 TCR beta chains associated with cytomegalovirus was given.

This CDR3 spans 16 amino acids. V dropped 1 base and J dropped 9; count of bases not matched to a gene: 6. The germline gives CDR1 LGHNA, CDR2 YNFKEQ. This clone was counted only a few times. Its antigen is unidentified. Method: immunoSEQ multiplex PCR; TCRdb's copy keeps in-frame clones and lacks some. The table lists 150,000 to 200,000 clones, approximately 80% of them singletons. This chain connects TRBV4-2 to TRBJ2-1, with 13 bases identical to TRBD2. Sequencing was performed on PBMCs. The origin of this receptor is a man aged 30 to 45 in good health and CMV-seropositive. For the CDR3, the DNA is TGTGCCAGCAGCCAAGGCAGACTAGCGGGGGGAGGTGAGCAGTTCTTC. Its translation: CASSQGRLAGGGEQFF.